This T cell receptor beta chain originates from a study of blood T cell repertoires in COVID-19. The wider study: Spain, Italy and the United States supplied samples that represented acute and convalescent COVID-19. Sample material is recorded as cDNA or gDNA derived from T cells, B-cell-depleted T cells, or PBMCs.

Clinical history as reported by participants underpinned cohort assignment. Recovered participants had two consecutive negative NP/OP PCR tests, healthcare professional clearance, or symptom resolution. The CDR3 consists of 16 residues. V lost 2 bases to trimming and J lost 8 bases, with 19 bases between them. The germline V gene encodes CDR1 MNHEY and CDR2 SVGAGI. The repertoire was sequenced with immunoSEQ multiplex PCR; TCRdb's copy has only in-frame clones and lacks some. The sample has under 450,000 clones, about 87% seen once. This chain connects TRBV6-5 to TRBJ2-1, with D possibly matching TRBD1 (6 bases). This TCR derives from a man aged 25-45 years who had recovered from COVID-19. What was sequenced was PBMCs or T cells enriched from blood (not recorded which). The CDR3 here is CASSYGSRGNPDEQFF. Here the CDR3 DNA reads TGTGCCAGCAGTTACGGTTCCAGGGGAAATCCCGATGAGCAGTTCTTC.